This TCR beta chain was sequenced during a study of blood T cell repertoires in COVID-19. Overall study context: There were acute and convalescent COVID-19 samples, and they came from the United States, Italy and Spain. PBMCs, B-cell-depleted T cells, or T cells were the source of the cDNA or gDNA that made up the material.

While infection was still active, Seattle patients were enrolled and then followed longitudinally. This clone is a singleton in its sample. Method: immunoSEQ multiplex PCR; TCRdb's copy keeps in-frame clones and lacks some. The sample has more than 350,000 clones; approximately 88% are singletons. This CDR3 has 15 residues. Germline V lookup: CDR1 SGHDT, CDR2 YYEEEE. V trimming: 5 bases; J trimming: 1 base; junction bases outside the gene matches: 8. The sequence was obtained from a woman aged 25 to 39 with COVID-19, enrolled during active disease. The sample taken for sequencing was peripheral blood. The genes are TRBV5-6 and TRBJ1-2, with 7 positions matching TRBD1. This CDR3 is CASRLRQGDNYGYTF. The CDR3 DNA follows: TGTGCCAGCAGACTTCGACAGGGAGATAACTATGGCTACACCTTC.